This is a list of T cell receptor beta chains from one sample in a study of T cell responses to AZD1222 COVID-19 vaccine. The protocol was immunoSEQ multiplex PCR, while the TCRdb copy is restricted to in-frame clones and leaves out a portion. The sample records approximately 100,000 clones, roughly 86% being singletons. Sequences were derived from peripheral blood, sampled 28 days after the second AZD1222 dose. Source of these receptors: an adult who received the AZD1222 COVID-19 vaccine. The CDR3 runs from the conserved cysteine through the conserved F or W. The order of the fields is clone size, V gene, J gene, D gene, CDR3 DNA, CDR3 protein. D genes are given only for firm matches. Part of the rows lack a size; the others show once, few, many or a class for expanded clones.

size: .
V: TRBV7-2
J: TRBJ2-3
D: TRBD2
DNA: TGTGCCAGCAGCTTAGGCTTAGCGGGAGACATAAATTTT
CDR3: CASSLGLAGDINF

size: .
V: TRBV6-1
J: TRBJ1-1
D: TRBD1
DNA: TGTGCCAGCAGTGAATCTTTAGGAGGGGGCGGAAACACTGAAGCTTTCTTT
CDR3: CASSESLGGGGNTEAFF

size: .
V: TRBV29-1
J: TRBJ1-5
D: TRBD1
DNA: TGCAGCGTTGAAACAGGGGGCAATCAGCCCCAGCATTTT
CDR3: CSVETGGNQPQHF

size: .
V: TRBV28
J: TRBJ2-7
D: .
DNA: TGTGCCAGCAGTCCGGGACGGTCTTACGAGCAGTACTTC
CDR3: CASSPGRSYEQYF

size: .
V: TRBV9
J: TRBJ2-7
D: TRBD2
DNA: TGTGCCAGCAGCGTAGAGGCGGGAGGGCCGGGGGAGCAGTACTTC
CDR3: CASSVEAGGPGEQYF

size: few
V: TRBV25-1
J: TRBJ2-2
D: TRBD2
DNA: TGTGCCAGCAGTGAATGGGGAGGGACCGGGGAGCTGTTTTTT
CDR3: CASSEWGGTGELFF

size: .
V: TRBV7-7
J: TRBJ2-3
D: .
DNA: TGTGCCAGCAGCTCGAGTACTAGCCGAAGCACAGATACGCAGTATTTT
CDR3: CASSSSTSRSTDTQYF

size: .
V: TRBV27
J: TRBJ1-2
D: .
DNA: TGTGCCAGCAGTTCCTCTTCGGGCAGGAGAAGTGGCTACACCTTC
CDR3: CASSSSSGRRSGYTF

size: .
V: TRBV7-8
J: TRBJ2-5
D: .
DNA: TGTGCCAGCAGCGGACGGACACCTAAAGAGACCCAGTACTTC
CDR3: CASSGRTPKETQYF

size: .
V: TRBV4-1
J: TRBJ1-5
D: .
DNA: TGCGCCAGCAGCCAAGGAGGGTTTAGCAATCAGCCCCAGCATTTT
CDR3: CASSQGGFSNQPQHF

size: .
V: TRBV18
J: TRBJ1-3
D: .
DNA: TGTGCCAGCTCCGTAGACGCCTTTGGGACTGGAAACACCATATATTTT
CDR3: CASSVDAFGTGNTIYF

size: .
V: TRBV6-2/TRBV6-3
J: TRBJ2-2
D: TRBD2
DNA: TGTGCCAGCAGTAAGCGGGGGGGCCCGAACACCGGGGAGCTGTTTTTT
CDR3: CASSKRGGPNTGELFF

size: .
V: TRBV3-1/TRBV3-2
J: TRBJ2-7
D: .
DNA: TGTGCCAGCAGCCAAGGGGTCTGGGTCTCCGAGCAGTACTTC
CDR3: CASSQGVWVSEQYF

size: .
V: TRBV12-5
J: TRBJ2-3
D: .
DNA: TGTGCTAGTGGCTCTTGGGGGGGCCGGACAGATACGCAGTATTTT
CDR3: CASGSWGGRTDTQYF

size: .
V: TRBV7-2
J: TRBJ2-7
D: .
DNA: TGTGCCAGCAGCTTTAATCCCCAATACGAGCAGTACTTC
CDR3: CASSFNPQYEQYF

size: .
V: TRBV7-2
J: TRBJ1-1
D: .
DNA: TGTGCCAGCAGCTTAGATTACACTGAAGCTTTCTTT
CDR3: CASSLDYTEAFF

size: .
V: TRBV4-1
J: TRBJ2-1
D: TRBD2
DNA: TGCGCCAGCAGCCAAGACCCGGGACTAGCGCGATACAATGAGCAGTTCTTC
CDR3: CASSQDPGLARYNEQFF

size: .
V: TRBV4-1
J: TRBJ2-7
D: .
DNA: TGCGCCAGCAGCCAAGTCTCCCTAGCCCATTACGAGCAGTACTTC
CDR3: CASSQVSLAHYEQYF

size: .
V: TRBV6-2/TRBV6-3
J: TRBJ1-5
D: .
DNA: TGTGCCAGCAGTTACGGTCGAGAGAACAATCAGCCCCAGCATTTT
CDR3: CASSYGRENNQPQHF

size: .
V: TRBV6-5
J: TRBJ1-3
D: .
DNA: TGTGCCAGCAAGCCACAGGGTGTCTCTGGAAACACCATATATTTT
CDR3: CASKPQGVSGNTIYF

size: few
V: TRBV18
J: TRBJ1-2
D: TRBD1
DNA: TGTGCCAGCTCACCAGACAGGGACTATGGCTACACCTTC
CDR3: CASSPDRDYGYTF

size: .
V: TRBV7-9
J: TRBJ2-5
D: TRBD1
DNA: TGTGCCAGCTTCACAGGGGGCCAAGAGACCCAGTACTTC
CDR3: CASFTGGQETQYF

size: .
V: TRBV7-2
J: TRBJ2-7
D: .
DNA: TGTGCCAGCAGCTTCGTCGAATTGTCACGCGAGCAGTACTTC
CDR3: CASSFVELSREQYF

size: .
V: TRBV5-1
J: TRBJ2-2
D: TRBD2
DNA: TGCGCCAGCAACGTGGCTAGCGGGACCGGGGAGCTGTTTTTT
CDR3: CASNVASGTGELFF

size: .
V: TRBV27
J: TRBJ2-3
D: .
DNA: TGTGCCAGCAGTGTGACTACGTATAGCACAGATACGCAGTATTTT
CDR3: CASSVTTYSTDTQYF

size: .
V: TRBV5-1
J: TRBJ2-2
D: TRBD2
DNA: TGCGCCAGCAGCGGGACTAGCGAGGTCGGGGAGCTGTTTTTT
CDR3: CASSGTSEVGELFF

size: once
V: TRBV7-2
J: TRBJ2-1
D: TRBD2
DNA: TGTGCCAGCAGCTCTAGCGGGGCGACCTACAATGAGCAGTTCTTC
CDR3: CASSSSGATYNEQFF

size: few
V: TRBV30
J: TRBJ2-2
D: .
DNA: TGTGCCTGGAGTCAACGCGGGGAGCTGTTTTTT
CDR3: CAWSQRGELFF

size: .
V: TRBV6-2/TRBV6-3
J: TRBJ1-2
D: TRBD1
DNA: TGTGCCAGCAGTCGACAGGGCTTCAACCTCGATGGCTACACCTTC
CDR3: CASSRQGFNLDGYTF

size: .
V: TRBV20-1
J: TRBJ1-2
D: .
DNA: TGCAGTGCTACCCCCTTAATCGGCTACACCTTC
CDR3: CSATPLIGYTF

size: .
V: TRBV4-1
J: TRBJ1-3
D: .
DNA: TGCGCCAGCAGCCAAGAGATGACGAGGGGAACTGGAAACACCATATATTTT
CDR3: CASSQEMTRGTGNTIYF

size: .
V: TRBV6-1
J: TRBJ2-5
D: TRBD2
DNA: TGTGCCAGCAGTGCATTAGCGGGGGGCCGCCGAGCAACGTTCCAAGAGACCCAGTACTTC
CDR3: CASSALAGGRRATFQETQYF

size: .
V: TRBV6-5
J: TRBJ2-5
D: TRBD1
DNA: TGTGCCAGCAGCACGGGACAGGGTGAGACCCAGTACTTC
CDR3: CASSTGQGETQYF

size: .
V: TRBV9
J: TRBJ2-5
D: .
DNA: TGTGCCAGCAGCGTAGATAGGGGAGAGGAGACCCAGTACTTC
CDR3: CASSVDRGEETQYF

size: once
V: TRBV12-5
J: TRBJ1-1
D: TRBD1
DNA: TGTGCTAGTGTCCAGGACAGGGCTAACACTGAAGCTTTCTTT
CDR3: CASVQDRANTEAFF

size: .
V: TRBV7-2
J: TRBJ2-1
D: .
DNA: TGTGCCAGCAGCTTGGGAAGGGGAATAAGGGGGCAGTTCTTC
CDR3: CASSLGRGIRGQFF

size: .
V: TRBV18
J: TRBJ1-1
D: .
DNA: TGTGCCAGCTCACCTTTAGACAGGAACACTGAAGCTTTCTTT
CDR3: CASSPLDRNTEAFF

size: .
V: TRBV30
J: TRBJ1-5
D: .
DNA: TGTGCCTGGAGCCCGATGGGGGGTTCCTCCCAGCATTTT
CDR3: CAWSPMGGSSQHF

size: .
V: TRBV7-2
J: TRBJ2-7
D: TRBD2
DNA: TGTGCCAGCAGCTTAGCCCTACTAGCGGGGGGGCCTAACGAGCAGTACTTC
CDR3: CASSLALLAGGPNEQYF

size: .
V: TRBV7-3
J: TRBJ2-3
D: TRBD2
DNA: TGTGCCAGCAGCCGAGCGGGAGGGCTCACAGATACGCAGTATTTT
CDR3: CASSRAGGLTDTQYF

size: few
V: TRBV7-9
J: TRBJ2-7
D: TRBD2
DNA: TGTGCCAGCAGCTTAATGACGGGAGGACCCTACGAGCAGTACTTC
CDR3: CASSLMTGGPYEQYF